Detailed here is one T cell receptor beta chain. The antigen is unknown. These data are taken from a study of T cell responses to AZD1222 COVID-19 vaccine. Study-level results: Donors were largely white British and mainly female; clonal diversity was possibly underestimated. Only a handful of AZD1222 recipients were seropositive at baseline. Vaccine-associated CD4 TCRs ranged over spike, dominating at 160-218 and 743-854.

Second doses were pooled across both intervals (about 4 or about 12 weeks). The method was immunoSEQ multiplex PCR; TCRdb's version includes in-frame clones alone and lacks a portion of them. The data contain more than 95,000 clones, roughly 84% of them singletons. Trimming took off 0 bases at V and 4 bases at J, with 13 bases between the two ends. This CDR3 spans 16 amino acids. Germline V gene lookup returns CDR1 LGHDT and CDR2 YNNKEL (reference sequence). J is TRBJ2-1 and V is TRBV3-1 (or the pseudogene TRBV3-2); D is ambiguous. The material sequenced was peripheral blood, taken 28 days after the second AZD1222 dose. This clonotype originated in an adult who received the AZD1222 COVID-19 vaccine. CDR3 residues: CASSQEVGGAYNEQFF. The CDR3 DNA sequence: TGTGCCAGCAGCCAAGAAGTCGGCGGAGCATACAATGAGCAGTTCTTC.